The clone carrying this T cell receptor (beta chain) was detected only a few times. What it binds is not known. Germline V CDR1 and CDR2: MNHEY, SMNVEV (reference sequence). With 3 bases clipped from V and 5 bases from J, the junction kept 6 bases outside the gene matches. This CDR3 region has 15 residues. The entry originates in a study of cytomegalovirus exposure and HLA in healthy donors. 60 Vbeta and 13 Jbeta primers were used in PCR. TCRdb keeps only in-frame clones here, not all; method: immunoSEQ multiplex PCR. Here the sample spans 200,000 to 300,000 clones, about 85% being singletons. Whole-study results and caveats: According to a later analysis, most TCR beta chains associated with CMV appeared HLA-restricted.

The genes are TRBV27 and TRBJ2-1; 8 bases are shared with TRBD2. The sequencing sample was made of PBMCs. This TCR was sampled from a girl under 10 years old in good health and CMV-seronegative. The DNA for the CDR3 is TGTGCCAGCAGTTTTGGCGGGAGGAGGGACAATGAGCAGTTCTTC. Amino acids: CASSFGGRRDNEQFF.